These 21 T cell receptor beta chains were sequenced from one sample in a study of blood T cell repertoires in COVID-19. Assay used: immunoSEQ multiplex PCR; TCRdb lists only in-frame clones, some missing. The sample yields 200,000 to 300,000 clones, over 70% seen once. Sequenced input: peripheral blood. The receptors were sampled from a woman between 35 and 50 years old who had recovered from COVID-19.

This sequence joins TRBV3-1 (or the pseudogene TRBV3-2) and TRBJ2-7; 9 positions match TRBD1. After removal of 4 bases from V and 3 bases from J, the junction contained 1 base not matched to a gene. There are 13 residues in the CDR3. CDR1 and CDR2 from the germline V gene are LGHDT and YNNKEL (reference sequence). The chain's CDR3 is CASSRDRDYEQYF. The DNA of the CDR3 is TGTGCCAGCAGCCGGGACAGGGACTACGAGCAGTACTTC.

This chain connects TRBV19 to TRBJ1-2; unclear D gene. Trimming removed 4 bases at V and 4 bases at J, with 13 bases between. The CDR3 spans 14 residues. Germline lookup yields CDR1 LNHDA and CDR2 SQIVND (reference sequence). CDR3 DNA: TGTGCCAGTAGTAATTTCAACCCCAGCTATGGCTACACCTTC. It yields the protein CASSNFNPSYGYTF.

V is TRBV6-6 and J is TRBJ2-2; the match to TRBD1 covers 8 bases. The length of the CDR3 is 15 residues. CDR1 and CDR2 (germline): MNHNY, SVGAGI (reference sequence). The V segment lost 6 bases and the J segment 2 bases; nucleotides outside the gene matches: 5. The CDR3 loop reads CASRTRGHNTGELFF. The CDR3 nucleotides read TGTGCCAGCAGAACCAGGGGGCACAACACCGGGGAGCTGTTTTTT.

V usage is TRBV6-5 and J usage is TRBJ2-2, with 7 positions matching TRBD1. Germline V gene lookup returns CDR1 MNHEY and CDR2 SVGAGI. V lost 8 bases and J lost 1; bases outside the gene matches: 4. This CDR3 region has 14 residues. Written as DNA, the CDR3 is TGTGCCAGCTTGGGACAGAAGAACACCGGGGAGCTGTTTTTT. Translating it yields CASLGQKNTGELFF.

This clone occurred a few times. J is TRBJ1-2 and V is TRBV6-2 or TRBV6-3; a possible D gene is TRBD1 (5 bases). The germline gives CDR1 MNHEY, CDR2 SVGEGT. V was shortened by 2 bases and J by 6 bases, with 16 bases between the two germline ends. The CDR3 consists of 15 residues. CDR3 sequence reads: CASSYPGDGENGYTF. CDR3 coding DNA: TGTGCCAGCAGTTACCCGGGGGATGGGGAGAATGGCTACACCTTC.

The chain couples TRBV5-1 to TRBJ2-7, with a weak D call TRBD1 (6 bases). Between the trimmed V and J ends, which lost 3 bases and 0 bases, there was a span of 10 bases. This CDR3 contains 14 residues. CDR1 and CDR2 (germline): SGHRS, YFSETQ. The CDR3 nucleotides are TGCGCCAGCAGCTCCACAGGGAACTCCTACGAGCAGTACTTC. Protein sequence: CASSSTGNSYEQYF. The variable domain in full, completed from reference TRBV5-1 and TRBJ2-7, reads KAGVTQTPRYLIKTRGQQVTLSCSPISGHRSVSWYQQTPGQGLQFLFEYFSETQRNKGNFPGRFSGRQFSNSRSEMNVSTLELGDSALYLCASSSTGNSYEQYFGPGTRLTVT.

As DNA, the CDR3 is TGTGCCATGGGAACTGGCGGGGAAAAACTGTTTTTT. This gives the protein CAMGTGGEKLFF. The rearrangement uses TRBV10-3 and TRBJ1-4; no definite D call. CDR3 length equals 12 residues. V was pared by 9 bases and J by 8 bases, with 13 bases between. Per the germline V gene, CDR1 is ENHRY and CDR2 is SYGVKD.

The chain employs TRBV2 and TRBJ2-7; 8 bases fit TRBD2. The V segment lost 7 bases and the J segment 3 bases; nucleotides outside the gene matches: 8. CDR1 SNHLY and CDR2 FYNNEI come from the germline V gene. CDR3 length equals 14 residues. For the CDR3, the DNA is TGTGCCAGCATCGCGAGGCTAGCGGGCTACGAGCAGTACTTC. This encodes CASIARLAGYEQYF. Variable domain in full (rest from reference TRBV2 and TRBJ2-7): EPEVTQTPSHQVTQMGQEVILRCVPISNHLYFYWYRQILGQKVEFLVSFYNNEISEKSEIFDDQFSVERPDGSNFTLKIRSTKLEDSAMYFCASIARLAGYEQYFGPGTRLTVT.

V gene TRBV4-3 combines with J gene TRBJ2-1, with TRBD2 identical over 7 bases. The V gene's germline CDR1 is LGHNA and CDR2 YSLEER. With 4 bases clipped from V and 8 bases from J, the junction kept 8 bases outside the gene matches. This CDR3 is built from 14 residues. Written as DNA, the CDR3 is TGCGCCAGCAGCCCCGGACTAGTGTACGATGAGCAGTTCTTC. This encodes CASSPGLVYDEQFF.

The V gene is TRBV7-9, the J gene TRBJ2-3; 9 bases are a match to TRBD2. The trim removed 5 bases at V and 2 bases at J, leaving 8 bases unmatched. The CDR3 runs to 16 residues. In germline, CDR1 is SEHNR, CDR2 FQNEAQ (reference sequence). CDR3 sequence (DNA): TGTGCCAGCAGCCCATGGAGCGGGGGGCCCACAGATACGCAGTATTTT. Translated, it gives CASSPWSGGPTDTQYF.

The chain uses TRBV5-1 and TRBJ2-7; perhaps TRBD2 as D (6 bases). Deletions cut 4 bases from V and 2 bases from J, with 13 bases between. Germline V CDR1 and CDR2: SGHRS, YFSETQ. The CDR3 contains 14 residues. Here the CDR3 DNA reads TGCGCCAGCAGCCCGGGGACTCCCACCTACGAGCAGTACTTC. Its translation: CASSPGTPTYEQYF. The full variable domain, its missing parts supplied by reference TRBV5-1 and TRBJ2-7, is KAGVTQTPRYLIKTRGQQVTLSCSPISGHRSVSWYQQTPGQGLQFLFEYFSETQRNKGNFPGRFSGRQFSNSRSEMNVSTLELGDSALYLCASSPGTPTYEQYFGPGTRLTVT.

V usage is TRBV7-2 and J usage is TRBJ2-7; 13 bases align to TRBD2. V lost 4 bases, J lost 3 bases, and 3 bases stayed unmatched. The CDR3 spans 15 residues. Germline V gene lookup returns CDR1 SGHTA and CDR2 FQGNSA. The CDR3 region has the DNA TGTGCCAGCAGCTCAACTAGCGGGGGGGGCTACGAGCAGTACTTC. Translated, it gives CASSSTSGGGYEQYF.

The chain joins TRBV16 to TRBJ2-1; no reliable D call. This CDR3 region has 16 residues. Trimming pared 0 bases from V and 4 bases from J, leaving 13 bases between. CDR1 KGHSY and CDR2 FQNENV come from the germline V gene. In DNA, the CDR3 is TGTGCCAGCAGCCAATCCTCCCAGCGCCCTTACAATGAGCAGTTCTTC. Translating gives CASSQSSQRPYNEQFF. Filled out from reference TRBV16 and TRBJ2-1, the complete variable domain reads GEEVAQTPKHLVRGEGQKAKLYCAPIKGHSYVFWYQQVLKNEFKFLISFQNENVFDETGMPKERFSAKCLPNSPCSLEIQATKLEDSAVYFCASSQSSQRPYNEQFFGPGTRLTVL.

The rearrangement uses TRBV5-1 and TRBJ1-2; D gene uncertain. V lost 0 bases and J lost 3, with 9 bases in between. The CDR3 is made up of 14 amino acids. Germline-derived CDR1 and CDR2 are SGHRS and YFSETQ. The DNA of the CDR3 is TGCGCCAGCAGCTTGGGGCCGAATGACTATGGCTACACCTTC. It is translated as CASSLGPNDYGYTF.

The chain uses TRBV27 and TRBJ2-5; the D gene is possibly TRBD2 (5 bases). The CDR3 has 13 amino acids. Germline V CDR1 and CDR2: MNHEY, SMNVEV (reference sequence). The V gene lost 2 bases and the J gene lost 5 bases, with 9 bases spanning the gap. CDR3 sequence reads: CASSLRRGETQYF. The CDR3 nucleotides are TGTGCCAGCAGTTTACGGCGCGGGGAGACCCAGTACTTC.

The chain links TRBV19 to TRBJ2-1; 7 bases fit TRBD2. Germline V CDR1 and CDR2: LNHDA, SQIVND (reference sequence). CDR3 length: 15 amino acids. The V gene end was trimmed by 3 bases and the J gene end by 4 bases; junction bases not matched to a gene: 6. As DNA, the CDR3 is TGTGCCAGTAGTATGGGAGGGGCTCAATACAATGAGCAGTTCTTC. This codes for CASSMGGAQYNEQFF.

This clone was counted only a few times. For the CDR3, the DNA is TGCGCCAGCAGCTTGGGGGCCCAAGAGACCCAGTACTTC. Its translation: CASSLGAQETQYF. The chain combines TRBV5-1 with TRBJ2-5, with unresolved D. V was cut by 0 bases and J by 1 base, with 4 bases left in between. The length of the CDR3 is 13 residues. Germline lookup yields CDR1 SGHRS and CDR2 YFSETQ.

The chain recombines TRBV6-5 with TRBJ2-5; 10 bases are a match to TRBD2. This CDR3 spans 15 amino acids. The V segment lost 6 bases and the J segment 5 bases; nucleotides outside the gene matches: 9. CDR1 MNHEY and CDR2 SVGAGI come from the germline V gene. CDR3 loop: CASRVSGGSGETQYF. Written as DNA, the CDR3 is TGTGCCAGCAGGGTTAGCGGGGGGTCCGGGGAGACCCAGTACTTC.

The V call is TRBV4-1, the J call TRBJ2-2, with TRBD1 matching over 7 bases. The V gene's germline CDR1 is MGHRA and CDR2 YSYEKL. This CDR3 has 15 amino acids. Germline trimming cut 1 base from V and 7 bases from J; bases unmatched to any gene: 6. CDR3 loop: CASSQGQGLIGELFF. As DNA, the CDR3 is TGCGCCAGCAGCCAAGGACAGGGTTTGATCGGGGAGCTGTTTTTT.

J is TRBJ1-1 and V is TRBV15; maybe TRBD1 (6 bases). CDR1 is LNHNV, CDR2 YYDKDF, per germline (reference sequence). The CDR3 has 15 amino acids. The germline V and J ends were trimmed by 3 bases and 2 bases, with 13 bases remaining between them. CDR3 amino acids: CATSSRQAHNTEAFF. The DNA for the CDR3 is TGTGCCACCAGCAGTCGACAGGCCCATAACACTGAAGCTTTCTTT.

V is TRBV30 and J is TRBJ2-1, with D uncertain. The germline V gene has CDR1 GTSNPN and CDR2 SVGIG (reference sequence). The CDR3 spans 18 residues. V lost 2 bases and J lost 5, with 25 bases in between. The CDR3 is CAWSIDLSPLGSHNEQFF. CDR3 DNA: TGTGCCTGGAGTATCGACTTAAGCCCCCTCGGGTCCCACAATGAGCAGTTCTTC.